A single sample gave rise to the 19 T cell receptor beta chains below, sequenced in a study of blood T cell repertoires in COVID-19. Sequenced by immunoSEQ multiplex PCR; TCRdb stores in-frame clones only, minus some. The data hold 150,000 to 200,000 clones, with roughly 80% observed a single time. The sequencing sample was made of peripheral blood. These receptors all come from a woman aged 40 to 49 with COVID-19, enrolled during active disease.

This chain connects TRBV19 to TRBJ1-6; 7 nucleotides match TRBD1. Germline CDR1 is LNHDA and CDR2 is SQIVND (reference sequence). The CDR3 spans 14 residues. V lost 3 bases to trimming and J lost 10 bases; unmatched junction nucleotides: 6. DNA of the CDR3: TGTGCCAGTAGTATTGACAGGGTGAACTCACCCCTCCACTTT. The encoded protein is CASSIDRVNSPLHF.

The chain is built from TRBV27 and TRBJ2-2, with 9 bases matching TRBD1. Germline CDR1 MNHEY, CDR2 SMNVEV (reference sequence). This CDR3 spans 15 amino acids. V trimming: 4 bases; J trimming: 3 bases; junction bases outside the gene matches: 3. CDR3 sequence (DNA): TGTGCCAGCAGTTGGGACAGGGTCTACACCGGGGAGCTGTTTTTT. Translating gives CASSWDRVYTGELFF.

The genes are TRBV19 and TRBJ1-2; D possibly corresponds to TRBD1 (5 bases). Germline V gene sequence: CDR1 LNHDA, CDR2 SQIVND (reference sequence). V was pared by 6 bases and J by 0 bases, with 17 bases between. There are 16 residues in the CDR3. The CDR3 reads CASRLLGGIANYGYTF. CDR3 nucleotides: TGTGCCAGTAGGTTGCTGGGGGGAATTGCTAACTATGGCTACACCTTC.

V gene TRBV3-1 (or the pseudogene TRBV3-2) combines with J gene TRBJ1-6; D not resolved. This CDR3 region has 16 residues. From germline, CDR1 is LGHDT and CDR2 YNNKEL (reference sequence). V dropped 0 bases and J dropped 6 bases, with 12 bases sitting between them. This chain's CDR3 is CASSQEASGSNSPLHF. In nucleotides, the CDR3 is TGTGCCAGCAGCCAAGAGGCGTCGGGATCTAATTCACCCCTCCACTTT.

The rearrangement links TRBV30 to TRBJ1-1, with D possibly matching TRBD1 (6 bases). Germline V gene data show CDR1 as GTSNPN and CDR2 as SVGIG (reference sequence). The CDR3 consists of 13 residues. V lost 5 bases and J lost 2, with 12 bases in between. The CDR3 coding sequence is TGTGCCTGGTCTACAGGGTTTAACACTGAAGCTTTCTTT. Protein product: CAWSTGFNTEAFF.

This clone qualifies as large. The genes are TRBV6-4 and TRBJ2-3, with 8 nucleotides matching TRBD2. This CDR3 region has 16 residues. The ends lost 4 bases at V and 5 bases at J; junction bases unmatched: 11. The germline CDR1 and CDR2 sequences are MRHNA and SNTAGT. CDR3 protein: CASSVAPGTSLDTQYF. The CDR3, as DNA: TGTGCCAGCAGTGTCGCTCCTGGGACTAGTCTAGATACGCAGTATTTT.

Worth noting for this clone: Other DNA sequences in this sample translate to the same CDR3. The chain employs TRBV5-1 and TRBJ2-3; weak D call: TRBD2 (5 bases). Germline V gene sequence: CDR1 SGHRS, CDR2 YFSETQ. The CDR3 consists of 15 residues. Between the trimmed V and J ends, which lost 1 base and 2 bases, there was a span of 11 bases. This CDR3 reads CASSLRGALTDTQYF. Written as DNA, the CDR3 is TGCGCCAGCAGCTTGCGGGGAGCCCTCACAGATACGCAGTATTTT.

Only a few counts were recorded for this clone. The chain combines TRBV6-4 with TRBJ2-1; 9 nucleotides match TRBD1. With 5 bases clipped from V and 8 bases from J, the junction kept 10 bases outside the gene matches. CDR3 length: 15 amino acids. In germline, CDR1 is MRHNA, CDR2 SNTAGT. The CDR3 DNA follows: TGTGCCAGCAGTAAACGACAGGGGGAAGGCGATGAGCAGTTCTTC. It specifies CASSKRQGEGDEQFF.

Points on this clone: The sample contains more than one DNA sequence encoding this CDR3. This chain connects TRBV5-1 to TRBJ2-3; TRBD2 is a possible D gene (6 bases). Trimming took 0 bases from V and 1 from J, leaving 12 bases between them. This CDR3 contains 16 residues. From germline, CDR1 is SGHRS and CDR2 YFSETQ. The CDR3, as DNA: TGCGCCAGCAGCTTGGGAGGGTCGGGGGGCACAGATACGCAGTATTTT. This sequence encodes CASSLGGSGGTDTQYF.

The genes are TRBV11-2 and TRBJ2-1; D gene ambiguous. Germline CDR1 and CDR2: SGHAT and FQNNGV. This CDR3 spans 12 amino acids. V gave up 0 bases and J gave up 14 bases, with 11 bases separating them. The CDR3 nucleotides are TGTGCCAGCAGCTTAGAACGCGGAAACAAGTTCTTC. Translated, it gives CASSLERGNKFF.

At least ten counts were recorded for this clone. J is TRBJ1-1 and V is TRBV19; D perhaps matches TRBD1 (6 bases). Per germline, CDR1 LNHDA and CDR2 SQIVND (reference sequence). This CDR3 region has 13 residues. V lost 3 bases and J lost 11, with 16 bases in between. The CDR3 bases are TGTGCCAGTAGTATTACCGACAGGATAGATGCTTTCTTT. Translated: CASSITDRIDAFF.

This clone was observed a few times. V is TRBV19 and J is TRBJ2-6; 9 bases match TRBD1. V dropped 2 bases and J dropped 1; count of bases not matched to a gene: 6. CDR1 and CDR2 from the germline V gene are LNHDA and SQIVND (reference sequence). The CDR3 length is 18 residues. CDR3 in DNA: TGTGCCAGTAGTATAATGGGACAGGGTAGTTCTGGGGCCAACGTCCTGACTTTC. Amino acids: CASSIMGQGSSGANVLTF.

This chain uses TRBV7-9 with TRBJ2-7, with TRBD1 as a possible D gene (6 bases). The germline V and J ends were trimmed by 2 bases and 3 bases, with 11 bases remaining between them. CDR1 is SEHNR, CDR2 FQNEAQ, per germline (reference sequence). This CDR3 is built from 14 residues. CDR3 sequence: CASSLMDSRYEQYF. CDR3 coding DNA: TGTGCCAGCAGCTTAATGGACAGCCGCTACGAGCAGTACTTC.

The V call is TRBV7-9, the J call TRBJ2-3; 8 nucleotides line up with TRBD2. V gave up 4 bases and J gave up 4 bases; unmatched junction bases: 7. From germline, CDR1 is SEHNR and CDR2 FQNEAQ (reference sequence). The CDR3 totals 15 residues. CDR3 nucleotide sequence: TGTGCCAGCAGCTCTCGGGGGGGCAGGTCAGATACGCAGTATTTT. Translating it yields CASSSRGGRSDTQYF.

The V gene is TRBV7-8, the J gene TRBJ2-2; TRBD2 aligns across 10 bases. The CDR3 sequence is 21 residues long. Germline V gene lookup returns CDR1 SGHVS and CDR2 FQNEAQ. V dropped 1 base and J dropped 1; count of bases not matched to a gene: 15. Written as DNA, the CDR3 is TGTGCCAGCAGCTTAGGTCGGGTACCGGGACTAGCGAAGGGGAACACCGGGGAGCTGTTTTTT. Its protein is CASSLGRVPGLAKGNTGELFF.

J is TRBJ1-2 and V is TRBV30, with 8 bases aligning to TRBD1. CDR1 is GTSNPN, CDR2 SVGIG, per germline (reference sequence). This CDR3 comprises 14 residues. The ends lost 3 bases at V and 7 bases at J; junction bases unmatched: 10. The CDR3 DNA sequence: TGTGCCTGGAGGGGTGCAGGGGGCGCAGGTGGCTACACCTTC. Translating it yields CAWRGAGGAGGYTF.

This chain uses TRBV30 with TRBJ1-6; D unclear. Germline lookup yields CDR1 GTSNPN and CDR2 SVGIG (reference sequence). V was shortened by 2 bases and J by 9 bases, with 8 bases between the two germline ends. The CDR3 is made up of 12 amino acids. CDR3 DNA sequence: TGTGCCTGGAGTTTGTTTAGTTCACCCCTCCACTTT. The encoded protein is CAWSLFSSPLHF.

This clone was recorded once. The rearrangement joins TRBV5-4 to TRBJ2-7; TRBD1 matches at 9 bases. V lost 3 bases to trimming and J lost 3 bases; unmatched junction nucleotides: 4. The CDR3 runs to 14 residues. CDR1 is SGHNT, CDR2 YYREEE, per germline (reference sequence). The CDR3 is CASSSGQGGYEQYF. CDR3 sequence (DNA): TGTGCCAGCAGCTCGGGACAGGGAGGCTACGAGCAGTACTTC.

This clone was seen once. V is TRBV29-1 and J is TRBJ1-5; weak D call: TRBD1 (5 bases). This CDR3 has 14 amino acids. The ends were cut back, 4 bases at V and 0 bases at J, with 10 bases in the middle. The germline V gene has CDR1 SQVTM and CDR2 ANQGSEA. CDR3 nucleotide sequence: TGCAGCGTTGTTGGCGGGACTAGCAATCAGCCCCAGCATTTT. Translated: CSVVGGTSNQPQHF.